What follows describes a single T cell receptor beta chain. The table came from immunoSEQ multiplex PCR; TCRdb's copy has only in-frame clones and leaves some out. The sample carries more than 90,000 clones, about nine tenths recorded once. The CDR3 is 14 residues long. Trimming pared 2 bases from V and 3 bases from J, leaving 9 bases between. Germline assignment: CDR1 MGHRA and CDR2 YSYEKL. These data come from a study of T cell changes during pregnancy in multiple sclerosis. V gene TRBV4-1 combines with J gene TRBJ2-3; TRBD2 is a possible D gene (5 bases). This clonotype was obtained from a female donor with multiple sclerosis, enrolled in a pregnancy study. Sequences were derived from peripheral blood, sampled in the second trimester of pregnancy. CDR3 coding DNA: TGCGCCAGCAGCCAACCGCGCGGGACAGATACGCAGTATTTT. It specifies CASSQPRGTDTQYF.